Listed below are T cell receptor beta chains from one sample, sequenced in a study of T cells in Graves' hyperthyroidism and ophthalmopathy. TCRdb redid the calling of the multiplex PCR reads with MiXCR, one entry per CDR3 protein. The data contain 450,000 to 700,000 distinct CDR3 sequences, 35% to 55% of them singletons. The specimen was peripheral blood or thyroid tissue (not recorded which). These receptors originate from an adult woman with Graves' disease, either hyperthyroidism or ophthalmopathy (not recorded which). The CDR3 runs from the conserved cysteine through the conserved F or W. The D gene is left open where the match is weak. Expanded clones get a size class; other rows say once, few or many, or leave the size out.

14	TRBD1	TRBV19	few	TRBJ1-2	TGTGCCAGTAGTATGGGACAGGGAAACTATGGCTACACCTTC	CASSMGQGNYGYTF
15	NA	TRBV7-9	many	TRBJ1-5	TGTGCCAGCAGCTTGGTCGGAAATAGCAATCAGCCCCAGCATTTT	CASSLVGNSNQPQHF
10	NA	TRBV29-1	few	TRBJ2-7	TGCAGCTTGGCCGGTAACGAGCAGTACTTC	CSLAGNEQYF
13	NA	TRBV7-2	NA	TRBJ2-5	TGTGCCAGCAGATCGGGATTAGAAAAGACCCAGTACTTC	CASRSGLEKTQYF
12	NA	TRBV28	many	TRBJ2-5	TGTGCCAGCCGACAGGCACAAGAGACCCAGTACTTC	CASRQAQETQYF
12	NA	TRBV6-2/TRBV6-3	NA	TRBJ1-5	TGTGCCAGCAATCGACAAGATCAGCCCCAGCATTTT	CASNRQDQPQHF
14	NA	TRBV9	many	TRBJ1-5	TGTGCCAGCAGCGTTTCGGGCCGTAATCAGCCCCAGCATTTT	CASSVSGRNQPQHF
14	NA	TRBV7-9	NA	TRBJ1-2	TGTGCCAGCAGCGGCCCGGCAGCTAACTATGGCTACACCTTC	CASSGPAANYGYTF
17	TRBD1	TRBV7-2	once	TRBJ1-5	TGTGCCAGCAGCTTAGCGGACAGGGACAGGGGATGGCAGCCCCAGCATTTT	CASSLADRDRGWQPQHF
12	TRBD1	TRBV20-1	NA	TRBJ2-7	TGCAGTTCGTCAAACCGGGACAGTGAGCAGTACTTC	CSSSNRDSEQYF
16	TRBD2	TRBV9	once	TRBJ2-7	TGTGCCAGCAGCGGGGGGTCCGGGACTAGCGTGTACGAGCAGTACTTC	CASSGGSGTSVYEQYF